One and the same sample provided the 4 T cell receptor beta chains below, sequenced in a study of cytomegalovirus exposure and HLA in healthy donors. The PCR used 60 Vbeta and 13 Jbeta primers. This table comes from immunoSEQ multiplex PCR, and its TCRdb copy is limited to in-frame clones, with some not included. The sample shows fewer than 200,000 clones, 80% of them seen only once. Input material: PBMCs. The receptors here all came from a man younger than 35 in good health and CMV-seropositive.

On this clone: The same CDR3 can be traced to other DNA sequences in this sample. This chain connects TRBV5-1 to TRBJ2-3; tentative D call: TRBD1 (5 bases). The CDR3 is made up of 14 amino acids. Trimming took off 3 bases at V and 2 bases at J, with 10 bases between the two ends. In germline, CDR1 is SGHRS, CDR2 YFSETQ. In DNA, the CDR3 is TGCGCCAGCAGCTCAGGACACTCCACAGATACGCAGTATTTT. It specifies CASSSGHSTDTQYF.

The chain carries TRBV2 and TRBJ2-3; D uncertain. Per germline, CDR1 SNHLY and CDR2 FYNNEI. This CDR3 comprises 14 residues. Trimming took off 7 bases at V and 3 bases at J, with 14 bases between the two ends. The CDR3 region has the DNA TGTGCCAGCAAGTCCCGTCAGGCTACAGATACGCAGTATTTT. This codes for CASKSRQATDTQYF. Looking up the rest from reference TRBV2 and TRBJ2-3 gives the full variable domain: EPEVTQTPSHQVTQMGQEVILRCVPISNHLYFYWYRQILGQKVEFLVSFYNNEISEKSEIFDDQFSVERPDGSNFTLKIRSTKLEDSAMYFCASKSRQATDTQYFGPGTRLTVL.

The J gene is TRBJ2-2, the V gene TRBV4-1; a weak D match, TRBD2 (5 bases). This CDR3 contains 16 residues. Trimming removed 2 bases from V and 7 bases from J, with 17 bases in between. Germline V gene data show CDR1 as MGHRA and CDR2 as YSYEKL. The CDR3 protein is CASSQRDWTSGGELFF. Written as DNA, the CDR3 is TGCGCCAGCAGCCAAAGAGACTGGACTTCGGGCGGGGAGCTGTTTTTT.

The chain employs TRBV5-1 and TRBJ2-1; D uncertain. With 0 bases removed from V and 6 bases from J, the gap between germline ends came to 13 bases. The V gene's germline CDR1 is SGHRS and CDR2 YFSETQ. The CDR3 spans 15 residues. The chain's CDR3 is CASSLGASAANEQFF. The CDR3, as DNA: TGCGCCAGCAGCTTGGGGGCCTCTGCCGCCAATGAGCAGTTCTTC.